These 13 T cell receptor beta chains were sequenced from one sample in a study of T cells in localized non-small cell lung cancer. The repertoire was sequenced with immunoSEQ multiplex PCR; TCRdb's copy has only in-frame clones and lacks some. The data show about 24,000 clones, roughly nine tenths seen once. Sample: peripheral blood, taken before any cancer treatment. Receptors were obtained from a male donor older than 55 with stage I squamous cell lung carcinoma.

This sequence joins TRBV6-1 and TRBJ1-2; 9 bases align to TRBD1. Unmatched junction bases numbered 6, after V lost 6 bases and J lost 4 bases. In germline, CDR1 is MNHNS, CDR2 SASEGT. The CDR3 runs to 14 residues. The CDR3 coding sequence is TGTGCCAGCAGGAGGACAGGGGAAAGCTATGGCTACACCTTC. It is translated as CASRRTGESYGYTF.

The chain carries TRBV6-6 and TRBJ2-5, with a weak D call TRBD2 (5 bases). Looked up from germline, CDR1 is MNHNY and CDR2 is SVGAGI (reference sequence). The CDR3 is 15 residues long. V was pared by 6 bases and J by 0 bases, with 14 bases between. The CDR3 reads CASRLDGEYQETQYF. The CDR3 DNA sequence: TGTGCCAGCAGGCTGGACGGGGAGTACCAAGAGACCCAGTACTTC.

This clone was seen more than once but under ten times. The same CDR3 can be traced to other DNA sequences in this sample. The V gene is TRBV2, the J gene TRBJ1-2; D might be TRBD1 (5 bases). The CDR3 sequence is 12 residues long. CDR1 and CDR2 from the germline V gene are SNHLY and FYNNEI. Deletions cut 7 bases from V and 6 bases from J, with 12 bases between. The DNA of the CDR3 is TGTGCCAGCAACGTCAGGGAAAATGGCTACACCTTC. The encoded protein is CASNVRENGYTF.

This clone was counted once. CDR3 nucleotides: TGTGCCAGCTCAGAACTCCAGGGAGCCATATATTTT. It codes for CASSELQGAIYF. The chain combines TRBV18 with TRBJ1-3, with D perhaps TRBD1 (5 bases). The germline V gene has CDR1 KGHSH and CDR2 LQKENI. The V end lost 5 bases, the J end lost 11 bases, and 13 bases lay between the germline ends. The CDR3 runs to 12 residues.

The gene calls are TRBV19 and TRBJ2-7, with 8 bases fitting TRBD1. Germline assignment: CDR1 LNHDA and CDR2 SQIVND (reference sequence). The CDR3 covers 15 residues. The V and J ends lost 10 bases and 3 bases, in that order; junction bases with no gene match: 14. The CDR3 region has the DNA TGTGCCACCAGCCCAGGACAGGGAGAAAGCTACGAGCAGTACTTC. Its translation is CATSPGQGESYEQYF.

The V call is TRBV18, the J call TRBJ1-2; D gene unclear. Per germline, CDR1 KGHSH and CDR2 LQKENI. V lost 5 bases and J 1 base, leaving 8 bases between the germline ends. The CDR3 sequence is 13 residues long. The CDR3 sequence: CASSSGDNYGYTF. Written as DNA, the CDR3 is TGTGCCAGCTCATCCGGGGATAACTATGGCTACACCTTC.

The J gene is TRBJ2-3, the V gene TRBV10-1; 8 bases are a match to TRBD1. From germline, CDR1 is WNHNN and CDR2 SYGVQD (reference sequence). With V trimmed by 9 bases and J by 2 bases, 4 bases remained unmatched. The CDR3 length is 13 residues. The CDR3 DNA is TGCGCCAGTCAGGGGGCTTACACAGATACGCAGTATTTT. Translation gives CASQGAYTDTQYF.

The J gene is TRBJ1-1, the V gene TRBV13; 7 bases line up with TRBD1. The CDR3 consists of 15 residues. Looked up from germline, CDR1 is PRHDT and CDR2 is FYEKMQ (reference sequence). V lost 3 bases, J lost 3 bases, and 7 bases stayed unmatched. The CDR3: CASSFPTGEDTEAFF. Here the CDR3 DNA reads TGTGCCAGCAGCTTCCCTACAGGGGAAGACACTGAAGCTTTCTTT.

This clone was detected a few times. This chain joins TRBV6-1 and TRBJ1-5, with 7 bases aligning to TRBD1. CDR1 and CDR2 (germline): MNHNS, SASEGT. This CDR3 is built from 16 residues. V was pared by 3 bases and J by 11 bases, with 16 bases of the junction left unmatched. The CDR3 DNA follows: TGTGCCAGCAGTGACCAAAACAGGGGAAGAGGTAGGACCCAGCATTTT. Protein product: CASSDQNRGRGRTQHF.

This chain links TRBV2 with TRBJ1-6; D not certain. Germline CDR1 SNHLY, CDR2 FYNNEI. The ends were cut back, 3 bases at V and 9 bases at J, with 12 bases in the middle. The CDR3 sequence is 14 residues long. CDR3 loop: CASSERVNISPLHF. CDR3 DNA: TGTGCCAGCAGTGAGCGCGTTAATATTTCACCCCTCCACTTT.

The V call is TRBV5-1, the J call TRBJ2-1, with a possible D match to TRBD1 (5 bases). Germline lookup yields CDR1 SGHRS and CDR2 YFSETQ. The CDR3 covers 16 residues. Trimming pared 1 base from V and 8 bases from J, leaving 19 bases between. The CDR3 nucleotides read TGCGCCAGCAGCTTGCCTCGACAGTCCGGTTCAGATGAGCAGTTCTTC. Its translation is CASSLPRQSGSDEQFF.

V and J are TRBV4-3 and TRBJ1-5; 7 bases agree with TRBD1. Germline assignment: CDR1 LGHNA and CDR2 YSLEER. CDR3 length: 15 residues. The junction had 10 bases not matched to a gene; V was cut back by 4 bases and J by 7 bases. CDR3 in DNA: TGCGCCAGCAGCCCGTTACCCACAGGGGAACAGCCCCAGCATTTT. Its translation: CASSPLPTGEQPQHF.

The chain links TRBV9 to TRBJ2-3; D possibly uses TRBD1 or TRBD2 (6 bases each). The CDR3 sequence is 15 residues long. V was trimmed by 3 bases and J by 0 bases, leaving 11 bases between them. Per germline, CDR1 SGDLS and CDR2 YYNGEE. CDR3 DNA sequence: TGTGCCAGCAGCGACGGGGGCTCTAGCACAGATACGCAGTATTTT. This sequence encodes CASSDGGSSTDTQYF.